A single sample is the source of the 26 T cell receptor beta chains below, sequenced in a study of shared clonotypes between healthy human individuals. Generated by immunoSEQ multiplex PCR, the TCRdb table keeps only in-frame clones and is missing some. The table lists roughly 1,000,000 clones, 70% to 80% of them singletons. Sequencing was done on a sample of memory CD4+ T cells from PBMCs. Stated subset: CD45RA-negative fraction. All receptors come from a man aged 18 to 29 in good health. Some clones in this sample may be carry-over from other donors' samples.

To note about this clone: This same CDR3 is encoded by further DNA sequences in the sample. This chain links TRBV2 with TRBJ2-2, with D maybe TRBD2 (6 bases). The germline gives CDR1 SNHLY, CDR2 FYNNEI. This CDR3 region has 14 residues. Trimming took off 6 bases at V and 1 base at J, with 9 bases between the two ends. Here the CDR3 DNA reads TGTGCCAGCAGCGGGACTGGGAACACCGGGGAGCTGTTTTTT. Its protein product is CASSGTGNTGELFF.

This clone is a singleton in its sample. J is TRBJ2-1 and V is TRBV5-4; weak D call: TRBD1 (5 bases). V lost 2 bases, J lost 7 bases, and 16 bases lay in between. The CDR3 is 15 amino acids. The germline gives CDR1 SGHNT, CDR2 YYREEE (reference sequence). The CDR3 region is CASSLDLKQGNEQFF. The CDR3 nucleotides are TGTGCCAGCAGCTTAGACTTAAAGCAGGGAAATGAGCAGTTCTTC. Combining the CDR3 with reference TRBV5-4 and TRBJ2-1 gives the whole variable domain ETGVTQSPTHLIKTRGQQVTLRCSSQSGHNTVSWYQQALGQGPQFIFQYYREEENGRGNFPPRFSGLQFPNYSSELNVNALELDDSALYLCASSLDLKQGNEQFFGPGTRLTVL.

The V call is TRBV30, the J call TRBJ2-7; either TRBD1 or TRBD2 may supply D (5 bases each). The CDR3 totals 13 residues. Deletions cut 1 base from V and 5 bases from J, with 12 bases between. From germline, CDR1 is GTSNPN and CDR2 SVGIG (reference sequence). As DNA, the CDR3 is TGTGCCTGGAGTGCAAGGGACGACGACGAGCAGTACTTC. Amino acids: CAWSARDDDEQYF.

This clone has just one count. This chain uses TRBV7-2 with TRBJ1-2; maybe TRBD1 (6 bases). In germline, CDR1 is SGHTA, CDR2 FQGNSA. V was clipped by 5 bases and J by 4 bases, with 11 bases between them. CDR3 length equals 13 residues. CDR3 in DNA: TGTGCCAGCAGCCCAGGGGTAGGCTATGGCTACACCTTC. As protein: CASSPGVGYGYTF.

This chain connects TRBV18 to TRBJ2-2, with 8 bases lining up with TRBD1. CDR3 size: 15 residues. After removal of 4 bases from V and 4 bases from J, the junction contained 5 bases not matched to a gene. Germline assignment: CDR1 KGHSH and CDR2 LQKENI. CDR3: CASSQKDRATGELFF. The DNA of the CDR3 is TGTGCCAGCTCACAAAAGGACAGGGCCACCGGGGAGCTGTTTTTT.

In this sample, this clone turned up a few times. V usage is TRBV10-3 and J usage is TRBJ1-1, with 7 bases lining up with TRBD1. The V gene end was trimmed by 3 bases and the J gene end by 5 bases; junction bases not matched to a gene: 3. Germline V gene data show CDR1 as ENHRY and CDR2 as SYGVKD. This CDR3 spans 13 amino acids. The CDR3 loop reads CAISEQGTTEAFF. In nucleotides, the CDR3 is TGTGCCATCAGTGAACAGGGGACAACTGAAGCTTTCTTT.

CDR3 amino acids: CASSLVRVGETQYF. The CDR3 DNA reads as TGTGCCAGCAGCTTGGTCAGGGTGGGAGAGACCCAGTACTTC. The chain carries TRBV5-7 and TRBJ2-5, with D tentatively TRBD1 (5 bases). Being an ORF, TRBV5-7 has a function that is uncertain. This CDR3 region has 14 residues. V shed 0 bases and J shed 4 bases, with 10 bases lying between them.

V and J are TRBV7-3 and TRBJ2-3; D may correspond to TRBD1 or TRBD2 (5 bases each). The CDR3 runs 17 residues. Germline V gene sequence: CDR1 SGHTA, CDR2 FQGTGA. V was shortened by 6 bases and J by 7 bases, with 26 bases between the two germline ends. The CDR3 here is CASSVRARDPIRHTQYF. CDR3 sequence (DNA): TGTGCCAGCAGTGTAAGGGCTAGGGACCCAATCCGCCATACGCAGTATTTT.

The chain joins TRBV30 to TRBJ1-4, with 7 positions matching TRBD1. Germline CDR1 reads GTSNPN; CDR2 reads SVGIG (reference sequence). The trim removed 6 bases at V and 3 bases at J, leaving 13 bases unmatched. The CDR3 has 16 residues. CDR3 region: CACIPGGGAPNEKLFF. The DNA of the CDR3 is TGTGCCTGTATTCCAGGAGGGGGCGCCCCTAATGAAAAACTGTTTTTT.

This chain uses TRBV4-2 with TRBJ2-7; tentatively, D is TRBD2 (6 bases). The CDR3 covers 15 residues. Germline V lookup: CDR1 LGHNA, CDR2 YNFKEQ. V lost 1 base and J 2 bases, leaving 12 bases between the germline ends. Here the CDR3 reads CASSQGGLITYEQYF. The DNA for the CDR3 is TGTGCCAGCAGCCAAGGGGGACTTATAACCTACGAGCAGTACTTC.

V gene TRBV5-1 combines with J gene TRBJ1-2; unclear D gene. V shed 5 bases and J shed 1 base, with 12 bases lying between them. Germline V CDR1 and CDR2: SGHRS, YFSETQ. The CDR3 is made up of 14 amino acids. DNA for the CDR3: TGCGCCAGCAGGAAAGAGACAATTAACTATGGCTACACCTTC. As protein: CASRKETINYGYTF.

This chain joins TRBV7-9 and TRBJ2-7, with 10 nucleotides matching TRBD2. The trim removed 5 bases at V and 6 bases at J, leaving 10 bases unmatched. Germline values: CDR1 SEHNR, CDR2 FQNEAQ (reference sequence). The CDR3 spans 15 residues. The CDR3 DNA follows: TGTGCCAGCAGCCCGAGCGGGAGGGGGTCCGCCGAGCAGTACTTC. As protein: CASSPSGRGSAEQYF. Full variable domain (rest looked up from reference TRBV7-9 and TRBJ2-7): DTGVSQNPRHKITKRGQNVTFRCDPISEHNRLYWYRQTLGQGPEFLTYFQNEAQLEKSRLLSDRFSAERPKGSFSTLEIQRTEQGDSAMYLCASSPSGRGSAEQYFGPGTRLTVT.

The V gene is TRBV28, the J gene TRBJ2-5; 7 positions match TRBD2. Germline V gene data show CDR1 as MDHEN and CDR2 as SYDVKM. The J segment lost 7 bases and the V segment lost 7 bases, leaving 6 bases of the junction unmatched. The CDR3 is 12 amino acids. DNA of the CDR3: TGTGCCAGCATGGGGGGGTCGGTGACCCAGTACTTC. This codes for CASMGGSVTQYF.

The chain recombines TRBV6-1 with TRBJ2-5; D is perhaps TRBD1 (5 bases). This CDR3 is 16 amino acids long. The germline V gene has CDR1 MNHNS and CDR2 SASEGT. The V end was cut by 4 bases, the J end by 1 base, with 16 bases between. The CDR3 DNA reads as TGTGCCAGCAGTGCCAGCAGGGTGAAGTTCCAAGAGACCCAGTACTTC. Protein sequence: CASSASRVKFQETQYF.

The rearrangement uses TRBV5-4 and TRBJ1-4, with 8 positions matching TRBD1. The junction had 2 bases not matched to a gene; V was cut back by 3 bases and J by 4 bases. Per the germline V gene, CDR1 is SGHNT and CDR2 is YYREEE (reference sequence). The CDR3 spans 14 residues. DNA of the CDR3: TGTGCCAGCAGCTCGGACAGGGTTAATGAAAAACTGTTTTTT. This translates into CASSSDRVNEKLFF.

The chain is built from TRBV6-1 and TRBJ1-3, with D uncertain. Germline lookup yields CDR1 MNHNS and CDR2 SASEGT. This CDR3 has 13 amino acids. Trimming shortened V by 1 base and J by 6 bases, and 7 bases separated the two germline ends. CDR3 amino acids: CASSEVTLNTIYF. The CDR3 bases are TGTGCCAGCAGTGAAGTAACCTTAAACACCATATATTTT.

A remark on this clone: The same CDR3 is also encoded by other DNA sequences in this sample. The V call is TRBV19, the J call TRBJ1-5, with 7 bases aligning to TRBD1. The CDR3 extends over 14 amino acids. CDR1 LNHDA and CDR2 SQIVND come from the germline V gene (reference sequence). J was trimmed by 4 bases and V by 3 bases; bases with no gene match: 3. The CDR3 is CASSISTGNQPQHF. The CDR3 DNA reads TGTGCCAGTAGTATTTCGACAGGGAATCAGCCCCAGCATTTT.

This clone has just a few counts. This chain's CDR3 is CSVPRGGIGTEAFF. The CDR3 DNA sequence: TGCAGCGTCCCAAGGGGGGGAATCGGGACTGAAGCTTTCTTT. The chain links TRBV29-1 to TRBJ1-1; possibly TRBD1 for D (6 bases). Germline loops: CDR1 SQVTM, CDR2 ANQGSEA. The V end lost 6 bases, the J end lost 5 bases, and 19 bases lay between the germline ends. This CDR3 is 14 amino acids long.

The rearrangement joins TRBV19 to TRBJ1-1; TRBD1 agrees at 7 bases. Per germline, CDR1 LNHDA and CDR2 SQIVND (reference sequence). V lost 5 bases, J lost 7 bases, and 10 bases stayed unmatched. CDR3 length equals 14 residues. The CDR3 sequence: CASSLQQGRDEAFF. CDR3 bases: TGTGCCAGTAGTCTCCAACAGGGGAGGGATGAAGCTTTCTTT.

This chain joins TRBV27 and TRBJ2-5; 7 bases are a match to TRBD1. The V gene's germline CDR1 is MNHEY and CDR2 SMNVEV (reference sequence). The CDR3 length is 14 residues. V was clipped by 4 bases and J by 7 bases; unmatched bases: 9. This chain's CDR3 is CASSSDRRVGTQYF. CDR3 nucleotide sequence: TGTGCCAGCAGTTCGGACAGGCGGGTGGGGACCCAGTACTTC.

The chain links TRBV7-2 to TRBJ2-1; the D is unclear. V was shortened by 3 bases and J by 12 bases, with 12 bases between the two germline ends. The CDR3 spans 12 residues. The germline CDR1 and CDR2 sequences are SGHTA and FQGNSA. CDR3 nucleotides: TGTGCCAGCAGCTTCTGGACGGAAAGGCAGTTCTTC. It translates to CASSFWTERQFF.

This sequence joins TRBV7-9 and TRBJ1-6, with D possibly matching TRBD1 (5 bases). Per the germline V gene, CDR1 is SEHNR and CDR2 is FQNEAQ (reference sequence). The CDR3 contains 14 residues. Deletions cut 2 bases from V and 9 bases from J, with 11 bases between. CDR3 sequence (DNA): TGTGCCAGCAGCTTACCAGGGTGGATTTCACCCCTCCACTTT. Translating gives CASSLPGWISPLHF. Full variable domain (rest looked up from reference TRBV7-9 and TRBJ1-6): DTGVSQNPRHKITKRGQNVTFRCDPISEHNRLYWYRQTLGQGPEFLTYFQNEAQLEKSRLLSDRFSAERPKGSFSTLEIQRTEQGDSAMYLCASSLPGWISPLHFGNGTRLTVT.

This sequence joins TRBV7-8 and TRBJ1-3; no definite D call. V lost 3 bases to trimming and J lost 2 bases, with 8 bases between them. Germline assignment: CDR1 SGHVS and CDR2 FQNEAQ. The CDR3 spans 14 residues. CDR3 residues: CASSLSTAGNTIYF. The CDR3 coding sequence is TGTGCCAGCAGCTTGTCAACAGCTGGAAACACCATATATTTT.

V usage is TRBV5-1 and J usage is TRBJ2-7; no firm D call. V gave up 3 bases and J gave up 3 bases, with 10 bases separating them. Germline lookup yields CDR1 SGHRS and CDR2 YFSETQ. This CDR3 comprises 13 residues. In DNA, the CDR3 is TGCGCCAGCAGCTCGTCTTTCGGCTACGAGCAGTACTTC. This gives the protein CASSSSFGYEQYF.

CDR3 loop: CASRVEVGPYTQYF. The CDR3 region has the DNA TGCGCCAGCAGGGTTGAGGTCGGGCCGTATACGCAGTATTTT. V gene TRBV5-1 combines with J gene TRBJ2-3; no clear D. In germline, CDR1 is SGHRS, CDR2 YFSETQ. The CDR3 runs 14 residues. The V and J ends lost 5 bases and 7 bases respectively, with 17 bases between them.

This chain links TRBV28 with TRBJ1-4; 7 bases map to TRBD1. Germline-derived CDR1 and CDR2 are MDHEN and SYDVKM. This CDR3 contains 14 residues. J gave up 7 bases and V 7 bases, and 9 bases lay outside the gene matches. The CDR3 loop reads CASIQGGIGEKLFF. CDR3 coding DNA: TGTGCCAGCATCCAGGGGGGTATTGGTGAAAAACTGTTTTTT.